Detailed here is one T cell receptor beta chain. This sample stems from a study of control samples from healthy donors and cancer patients. The length of the CDR3 is 15 residues. Trimming shortened V by 6 bases and J by 6 bases, and 15 bases separated the two germline ends. Germline assignment: CDR1 MNHEY and CDR2 SVGAGI. Produced via immunoSEQ multiplex PCR; TCRdb's table is partial and in-frame only. The table records around 84,000 clones, 75% to 85% of them present only once. The chain recombines TRBV6-5 with TRBJ1-6; D possibly corresponds to TRBD1 (6 bases). The sequence came from a man aged 60 to 75 with head and neck cancer. Sequenced sample: PBMCs. CDR3 nucleotide sequence: TGTGCCAGCAGGGACAACAGGGCGGCTAATTCACCCCTCCACTTT. Translation gives CASRDNRAANSPLHF.